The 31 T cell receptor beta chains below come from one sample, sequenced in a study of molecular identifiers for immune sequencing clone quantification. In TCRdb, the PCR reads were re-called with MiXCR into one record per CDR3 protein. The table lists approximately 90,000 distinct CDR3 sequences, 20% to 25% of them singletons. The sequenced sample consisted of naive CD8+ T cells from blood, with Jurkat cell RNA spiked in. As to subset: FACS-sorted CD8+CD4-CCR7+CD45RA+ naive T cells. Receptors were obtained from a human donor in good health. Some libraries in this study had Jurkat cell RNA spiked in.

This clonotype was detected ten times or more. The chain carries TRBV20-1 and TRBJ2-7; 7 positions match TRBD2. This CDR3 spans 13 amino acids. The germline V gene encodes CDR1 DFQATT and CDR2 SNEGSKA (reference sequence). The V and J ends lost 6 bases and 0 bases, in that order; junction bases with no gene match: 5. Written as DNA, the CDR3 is TGCAGTGCCAGGGACTATCACTCCTACGAGCAGTACTTC. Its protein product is CSARDYHSYEQYF.

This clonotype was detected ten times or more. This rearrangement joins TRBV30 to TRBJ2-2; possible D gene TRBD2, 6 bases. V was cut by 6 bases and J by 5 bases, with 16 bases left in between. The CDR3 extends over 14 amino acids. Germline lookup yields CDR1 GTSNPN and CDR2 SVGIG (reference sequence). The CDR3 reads CACPGSSGTGELFF. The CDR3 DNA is TGTGCCTGCCCCGGGAGTTCGGGTACCGGGGAGCTGTTTTTT.

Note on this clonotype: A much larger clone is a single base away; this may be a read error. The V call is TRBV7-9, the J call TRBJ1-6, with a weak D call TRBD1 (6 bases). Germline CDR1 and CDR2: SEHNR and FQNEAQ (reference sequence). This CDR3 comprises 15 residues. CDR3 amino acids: CASSLGASYNSRLHF. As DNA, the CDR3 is TGTGCCAGCAGCTTGGGGGCGTCCTATAATTCACGCCTCCACTTT.

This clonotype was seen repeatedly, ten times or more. This CDR3 reads CASSYSDGSTDTQYF. For the CDR3, the DNA is TGTGCCAGCAGTTACTCGGACGGATCCACAGATACGCAGTATTTT. The rearrangement links TRBV6-5 to TRBJ2-3; D gene unclear. From germline, CDR1 is MNHEY and CDR2 SVGAGI. V lost 0 bases, J lost 2 bases, and 9 bases lay in between. This CDR3 contains 15 residues.

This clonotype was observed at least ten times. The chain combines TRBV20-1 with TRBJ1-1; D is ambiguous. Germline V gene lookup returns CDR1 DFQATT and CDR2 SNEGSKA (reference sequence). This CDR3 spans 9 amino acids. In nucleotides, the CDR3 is TGCAGCCCGGGCACTGAAGCTTTCTTT. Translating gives CSPGTEAFF.

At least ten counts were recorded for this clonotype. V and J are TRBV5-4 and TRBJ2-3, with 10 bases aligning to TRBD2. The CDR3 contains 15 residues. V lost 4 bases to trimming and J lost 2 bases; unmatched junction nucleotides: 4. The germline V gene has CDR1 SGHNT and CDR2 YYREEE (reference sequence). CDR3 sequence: CASSVSGGPTDTQYF. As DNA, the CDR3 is TGTGCCAGCAGCGTTAGCGGGGGGCCCACAGATACGCAGTATTTT.

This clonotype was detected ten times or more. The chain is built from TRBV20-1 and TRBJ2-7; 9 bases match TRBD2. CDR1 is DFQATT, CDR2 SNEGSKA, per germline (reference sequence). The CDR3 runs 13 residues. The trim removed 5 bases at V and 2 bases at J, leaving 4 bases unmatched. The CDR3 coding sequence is TGCAGTGCTGCCGGGACTAGCCCCTACGAGCAGTACTTC. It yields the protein CSAAGTSPYEQYF.

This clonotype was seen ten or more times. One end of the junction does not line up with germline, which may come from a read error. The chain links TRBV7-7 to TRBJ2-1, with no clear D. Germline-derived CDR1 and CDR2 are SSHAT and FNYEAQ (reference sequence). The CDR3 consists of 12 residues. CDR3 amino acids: CASSPAPGEQFF. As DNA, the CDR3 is TGTGCTAGCAGCCCCGCCCCCGGAGAGCAGTTCTTC.

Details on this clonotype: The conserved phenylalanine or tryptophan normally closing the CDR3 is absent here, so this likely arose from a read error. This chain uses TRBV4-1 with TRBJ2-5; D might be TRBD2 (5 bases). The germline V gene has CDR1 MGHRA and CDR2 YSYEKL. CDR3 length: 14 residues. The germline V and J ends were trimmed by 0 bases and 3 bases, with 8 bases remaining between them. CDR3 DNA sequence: TGCGCCAGCAGCCAAGACCGACTAAAAGAGACCCAGTACATC. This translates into CASSQDRLKETQYI.

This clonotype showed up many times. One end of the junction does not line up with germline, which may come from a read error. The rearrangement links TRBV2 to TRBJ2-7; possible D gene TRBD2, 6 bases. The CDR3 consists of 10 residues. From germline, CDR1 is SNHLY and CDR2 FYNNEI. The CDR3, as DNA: TGTGCCAGCAGTCTACGGGACTGGAACTTC. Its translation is CASSLRDWNF.

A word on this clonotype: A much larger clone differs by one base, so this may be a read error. CDR3 loop: CSSSQTSSGLTDTQYF. CDR3 in DNA: TGTTCCAGCTCACAAACCTCTAGCGGGTTAACAGATACGCAGTATTTT. The rearrangement joins TRBV18 to TRBJ2-3; 8 bases are shared with TRBD2. Germline lookup yields CDR1 KGHSH and CDR2 LQKENI. This CDR3 has 16 residues. The whole variable domain, remainder taken from reference TRBV18 and TRBJ2-3, is NAGVMQNPRHLVRRRGQEARLRCSPMKGHSHVYWYRQLPEEGLKFMVYLQKENIIDESGMPKERFSAEFPKEGPSILRIQQVVRGDSAAYFCSSSQTSSGLTDTQYFGPGTRLTVL.

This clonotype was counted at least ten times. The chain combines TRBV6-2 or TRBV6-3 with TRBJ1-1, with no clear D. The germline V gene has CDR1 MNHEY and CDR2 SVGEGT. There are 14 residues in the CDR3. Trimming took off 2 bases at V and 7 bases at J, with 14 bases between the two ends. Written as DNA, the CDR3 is TGTGCCAGCAGTTACGCTCAGACATCGGATGAAGCTTTCTTT. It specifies CASSYAQTSDEAFF.

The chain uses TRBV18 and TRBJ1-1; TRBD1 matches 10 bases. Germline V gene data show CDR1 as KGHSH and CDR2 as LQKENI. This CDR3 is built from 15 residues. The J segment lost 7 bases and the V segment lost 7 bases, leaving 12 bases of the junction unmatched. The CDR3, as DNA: TGTGCCAGCTACCCCACCGGGACAGGGGATTATGAAGCTTTCTTT. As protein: CASYPTGTGDYEAFF. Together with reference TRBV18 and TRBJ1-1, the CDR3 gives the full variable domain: NAGVMQNPRHLVRRRGQEARLRCSPMKGHSHVYWYRQLPEEGLKFMVYLQKENIIDESGMPKERFSAEFPKEGPSILRIQQVVRGDSAAYFCASYPTGTGDYEAFFGQGTRLTVV.

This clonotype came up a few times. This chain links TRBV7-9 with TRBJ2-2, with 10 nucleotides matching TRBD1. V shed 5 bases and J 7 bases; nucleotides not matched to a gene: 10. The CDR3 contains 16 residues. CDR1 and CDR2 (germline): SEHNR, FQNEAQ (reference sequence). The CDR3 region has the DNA TGTGCCAGCAGCCCGAGGGGGACAGGGGCCTTCGGGGAGCTGTTTTTT. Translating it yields CASSPRGTGAFGELFF.

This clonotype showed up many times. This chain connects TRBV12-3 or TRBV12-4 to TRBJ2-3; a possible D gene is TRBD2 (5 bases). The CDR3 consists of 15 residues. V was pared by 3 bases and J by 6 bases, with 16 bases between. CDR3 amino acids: CASSFPRAGEDTQYF. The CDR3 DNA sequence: TGTGCCAGCAGTTTCCCCCGGGCTGGGGAGGATACGCAGTATTTT.

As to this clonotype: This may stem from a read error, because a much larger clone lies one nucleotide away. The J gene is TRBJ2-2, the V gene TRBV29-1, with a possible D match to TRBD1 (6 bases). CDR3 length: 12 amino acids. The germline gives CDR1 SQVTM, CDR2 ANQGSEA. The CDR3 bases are TGCAGCGTTGAGAGGGGGACCGGGGAGCAGTTTTTT. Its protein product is CSVERGTGEQFF.

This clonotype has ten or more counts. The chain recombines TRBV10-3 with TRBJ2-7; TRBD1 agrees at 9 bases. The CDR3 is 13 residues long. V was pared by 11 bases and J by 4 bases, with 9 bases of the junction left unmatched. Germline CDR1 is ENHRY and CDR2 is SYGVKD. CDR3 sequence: CAAAAGTGYEQYF. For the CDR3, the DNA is TGTGCCGCAGCCGCCGGGACAGGGTACGAGCAGTACTTC.

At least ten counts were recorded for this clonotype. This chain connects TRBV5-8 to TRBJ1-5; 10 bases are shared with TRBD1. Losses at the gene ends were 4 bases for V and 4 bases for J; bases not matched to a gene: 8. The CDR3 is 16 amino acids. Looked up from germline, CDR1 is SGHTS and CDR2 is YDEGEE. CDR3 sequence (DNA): TGTGCCAGCAGCACGGCCGCGGACAGGGGGAATCAGCCCCAGCATTTT. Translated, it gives CASSTAADRGNQPQHF.

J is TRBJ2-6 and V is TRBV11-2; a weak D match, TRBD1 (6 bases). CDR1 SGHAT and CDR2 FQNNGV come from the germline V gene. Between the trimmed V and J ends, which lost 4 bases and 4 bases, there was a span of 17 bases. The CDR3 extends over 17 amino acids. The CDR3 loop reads CASSSSNRVAGANVLTF. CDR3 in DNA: TGTGCCAGCAGCTCCAGTAACAGGGTGGCCGGGGCCAACGTCCTGACTTTC.

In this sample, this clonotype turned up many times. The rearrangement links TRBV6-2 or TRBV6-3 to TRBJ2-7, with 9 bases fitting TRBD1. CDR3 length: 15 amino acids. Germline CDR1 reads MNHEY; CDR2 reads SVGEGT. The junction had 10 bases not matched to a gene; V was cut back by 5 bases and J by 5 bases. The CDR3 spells CASSNHGTGLHEQYF. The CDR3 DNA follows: TGTGCCAGCAGTAACCACGGGACAGGGCTACACGAGCAGTACTTC.

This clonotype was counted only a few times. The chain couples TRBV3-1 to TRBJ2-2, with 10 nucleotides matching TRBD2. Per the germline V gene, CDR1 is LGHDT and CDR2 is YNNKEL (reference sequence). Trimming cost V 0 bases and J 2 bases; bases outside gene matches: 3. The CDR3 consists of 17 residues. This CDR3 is CASSQDLAGANTGELFF. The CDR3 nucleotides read TGTGCCAGCAGCCAAGATCTAGCGGGGGCCAACACCGGGGAGCTGTTTTTT.

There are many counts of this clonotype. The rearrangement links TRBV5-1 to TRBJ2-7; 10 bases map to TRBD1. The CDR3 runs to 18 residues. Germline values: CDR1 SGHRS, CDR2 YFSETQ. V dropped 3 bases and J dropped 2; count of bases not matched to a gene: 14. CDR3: CASSSGTGAGAYTYEQYF. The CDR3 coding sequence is TGCGCCAGCAGCTCCGGGACAGGGGCCGGAGCTTATACCTACGAGCAGTACTTC.

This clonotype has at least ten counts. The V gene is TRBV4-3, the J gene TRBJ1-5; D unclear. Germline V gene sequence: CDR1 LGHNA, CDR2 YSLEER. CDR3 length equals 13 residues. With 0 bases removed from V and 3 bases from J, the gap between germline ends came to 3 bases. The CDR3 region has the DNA TGCGCCAGCAGCCAAGATACCAATCAGCCCCAGCATTTT. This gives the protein CASSQDTNQPQHF.

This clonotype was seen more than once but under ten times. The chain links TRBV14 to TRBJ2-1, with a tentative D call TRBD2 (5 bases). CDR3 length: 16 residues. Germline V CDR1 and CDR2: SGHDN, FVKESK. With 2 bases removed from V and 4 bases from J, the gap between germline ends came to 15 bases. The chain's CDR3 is CASSQIWGVGYNEQFF. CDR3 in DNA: TGTGCCAGCAGCCAAATTTGGGGAGTTGGTTACAATGAGCAGTTCTTC. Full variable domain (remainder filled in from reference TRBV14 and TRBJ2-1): EAGVTQFPSHSVIEKGQTVTLRCDPISGHDNLYWYRRVMGKEIKFLLHFVKESKQDESGMPNNRFLAERTGGTYSTLKVQPAELEDSGVYFCASSQIWGVGYNEQFFGPGTRLTVL.

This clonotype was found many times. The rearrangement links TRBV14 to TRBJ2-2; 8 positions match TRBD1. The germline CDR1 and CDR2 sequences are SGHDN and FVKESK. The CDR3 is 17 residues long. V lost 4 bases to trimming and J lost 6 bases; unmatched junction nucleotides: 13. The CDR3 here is CASSRVLGQGMAGELFF. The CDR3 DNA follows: TGTGCCAGCAGCCGAGTACTCGGACAGGGAATGGCCGGGGAGCTGTTTTTT. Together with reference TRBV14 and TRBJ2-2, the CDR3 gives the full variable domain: EAGVTQFPSHSVIEKGQTVTLRCDPISGHDNLYWYRRVMGKEIKFLLHFVKESKQDESGMPNNRFLAERTGGTYSTLKVQPAELEDSGVYFCASSRVLGQGMAGELFFGEGSRLTVL.

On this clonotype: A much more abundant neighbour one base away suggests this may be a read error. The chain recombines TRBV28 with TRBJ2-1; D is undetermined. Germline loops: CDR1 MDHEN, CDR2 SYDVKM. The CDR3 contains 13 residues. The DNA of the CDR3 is TGTGCCAGCAGTCCAAACTCTTACAATGAGCAGTTATTC. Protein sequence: CASSPNSYNEQLF.

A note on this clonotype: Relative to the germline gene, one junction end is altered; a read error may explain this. Here the CDR3 DNA reads TGTGCCAGCAGCTTATCACCGGGAGGGCCCTACGAGCAGCACTTC. This translates into CASSLSPGGPYEQHF. This rearrangement joins TRBV7-3 to TRBJ2-7, with 8 bases lining up with TRBD2. Germline V lookup: CDR1 SGHTA, CDR2 FQGTGA. The CDR3 has 15 residues.

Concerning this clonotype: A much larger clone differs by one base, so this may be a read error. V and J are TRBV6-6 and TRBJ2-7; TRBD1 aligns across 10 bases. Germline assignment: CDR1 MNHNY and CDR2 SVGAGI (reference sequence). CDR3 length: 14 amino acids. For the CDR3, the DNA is TGTGCCAGCAGTGAGGGACAGGGGAGCGACGAGCGGTACTTC. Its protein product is CASSEGQGSDERYF.

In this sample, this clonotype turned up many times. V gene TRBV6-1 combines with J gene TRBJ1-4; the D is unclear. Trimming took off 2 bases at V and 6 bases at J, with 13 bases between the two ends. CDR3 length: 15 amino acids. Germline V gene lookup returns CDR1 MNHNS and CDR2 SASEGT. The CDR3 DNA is TGTGCCAGCAGTGAATGGGTAAACACCTATGAAAAACTGTTTTTT. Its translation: CASSEWVNTYEKLFF.

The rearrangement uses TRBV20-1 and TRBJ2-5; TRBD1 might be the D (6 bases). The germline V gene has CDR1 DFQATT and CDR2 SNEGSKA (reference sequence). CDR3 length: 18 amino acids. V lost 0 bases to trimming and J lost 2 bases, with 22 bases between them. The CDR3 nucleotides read TGCAGTGCTAGAGATTTATGGGCAGGGGAAATGTATCAAGAGACCCAGTACTTC. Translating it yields CSARDLWAGEMYQETQYF.

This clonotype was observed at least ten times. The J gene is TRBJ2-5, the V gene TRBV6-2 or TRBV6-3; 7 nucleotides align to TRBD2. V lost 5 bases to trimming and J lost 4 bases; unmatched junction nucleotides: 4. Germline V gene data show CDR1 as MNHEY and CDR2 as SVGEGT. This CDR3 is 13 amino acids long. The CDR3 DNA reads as TGTGCCAGCAGTGCGACGGGAGGAGAGACCCAGTACTTC. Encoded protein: CASSATGGETQYF.